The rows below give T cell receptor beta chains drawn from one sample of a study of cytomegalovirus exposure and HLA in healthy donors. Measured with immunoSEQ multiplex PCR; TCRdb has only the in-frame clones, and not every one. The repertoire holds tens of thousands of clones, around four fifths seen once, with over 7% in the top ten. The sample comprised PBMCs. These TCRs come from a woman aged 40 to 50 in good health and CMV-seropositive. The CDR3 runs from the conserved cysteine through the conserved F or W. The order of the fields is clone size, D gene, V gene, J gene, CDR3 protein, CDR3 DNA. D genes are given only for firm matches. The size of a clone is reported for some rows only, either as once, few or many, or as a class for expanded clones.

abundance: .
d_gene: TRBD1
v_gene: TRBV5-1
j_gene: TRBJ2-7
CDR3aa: CASSRSGQTYEQYF
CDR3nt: TGCGCCAGCAGCCGCTCGGGACAGACCTACGAGCAGTACTTC

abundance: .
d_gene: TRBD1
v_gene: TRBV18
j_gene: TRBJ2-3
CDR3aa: CATKTGLTDTQYF
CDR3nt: TGTGCCACCAAGACAGGGTTAACAGATACGCAGTATTTT

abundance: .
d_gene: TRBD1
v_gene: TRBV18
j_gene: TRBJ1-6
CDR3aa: CASSPGQGGSPLHF
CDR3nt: TGTGCCAGCTCACCCGGACAGGGGGGATCACCCCTCCACTTT

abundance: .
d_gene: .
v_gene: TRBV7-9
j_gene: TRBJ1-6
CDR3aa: CASTSGDSPLHF
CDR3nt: TGTGCCAGCACGTCAGGGGACTCACCCCTCCACTTT

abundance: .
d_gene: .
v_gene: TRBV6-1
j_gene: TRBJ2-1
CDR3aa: CASSDQPRRAMSEQFF
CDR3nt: TGTGCCAGCAGTGATCAACCTCGAAGAGCCATGAGTGAGCAGTTCTTC

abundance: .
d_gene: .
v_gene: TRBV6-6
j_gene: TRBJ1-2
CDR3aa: CASSQQDSNYGYTF
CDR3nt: TGTGCCAGCAGTCAACAGGATTCTAACTATGGCTACACCTTC

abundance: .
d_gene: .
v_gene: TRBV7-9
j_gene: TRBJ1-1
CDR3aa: CSSSGTRTFF
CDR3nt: TGTTCCAGCAGTGGGACTCGAACTTTCTTT

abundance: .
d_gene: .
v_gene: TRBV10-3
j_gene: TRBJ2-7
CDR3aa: CAISAAAGSSYEQYF
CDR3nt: TGTGCCATCTCCGCTGCTGCGGGATCCTCCTACGAGCAGTACTTC

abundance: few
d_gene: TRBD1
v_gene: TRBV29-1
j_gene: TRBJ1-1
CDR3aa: CSVTYRGRGTEAFF
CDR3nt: TGCAGCGTAACCTACAGGGGGCGAGGTACTGAAGCTTTCTTT

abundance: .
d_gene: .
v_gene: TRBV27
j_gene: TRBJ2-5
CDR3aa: CASINRDSQETQYF
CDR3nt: TGTGCCAGCATCAACCGGGACTCCCAAGAGACCCAGTACTTC

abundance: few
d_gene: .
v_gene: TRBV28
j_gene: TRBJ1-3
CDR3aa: CATLFSRGSGNTIYF
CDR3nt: TGTGCCACTTTATTCAGCAGGGGCTCTGGAAACACCATATATTTT

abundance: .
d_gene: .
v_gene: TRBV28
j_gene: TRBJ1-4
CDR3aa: CASSLPGQFVKLFF
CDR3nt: TGTGCCAGCAGTTTACCAGGACAGTTTGTCAAACTGTTTTTT

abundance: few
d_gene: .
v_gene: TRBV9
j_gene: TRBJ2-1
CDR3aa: CASSVSGSSYNEQFF
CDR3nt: TGTGCCAGCAGCGTAAGCGGCAGCTCCTACAATGAGCAGTTCTTC

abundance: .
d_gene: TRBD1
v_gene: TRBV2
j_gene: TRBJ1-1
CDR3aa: CASSERFPGGEETEAFF
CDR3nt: TGTGCCAGCAGTGAAAGGTTCCCAGGGGGAGAGGAAACTGAAGCTTTCTTT

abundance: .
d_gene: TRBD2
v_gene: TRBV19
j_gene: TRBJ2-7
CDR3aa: CASRAGTSGDSYEQYF
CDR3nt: TGTGCCAGTAGAGCCGGGACTAGCGGGGACTCCTACGAGCAGTACTTC

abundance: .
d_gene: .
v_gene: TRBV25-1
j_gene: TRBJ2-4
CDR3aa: CASSARGSAKNIQYF
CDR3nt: TGTGCCAGCAGTGCCAGGGGTAGTGCCAAAAACATTCAGTACTTC

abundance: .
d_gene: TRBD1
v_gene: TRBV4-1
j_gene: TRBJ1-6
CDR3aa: CASSQDLTGGGKHNSPLHF
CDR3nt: TGCGCCAGCAGCCAAGATCTAACAGGGGGAGGGAAACATAATTCACCCCTCCACTTT

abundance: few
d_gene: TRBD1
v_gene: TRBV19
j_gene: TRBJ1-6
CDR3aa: CASRKGQDSNSPLHF
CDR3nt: TGTGCCAGTAGAAAAGGACAGGATTCCAATTCACCCCTCCACTTT

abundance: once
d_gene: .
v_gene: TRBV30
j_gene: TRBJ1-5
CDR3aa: CAWSRGAGEQPQHF
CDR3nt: TGTGCCTGGAGTCGGGGGGCAGGGGAGCAGCCCCAGCATTTT

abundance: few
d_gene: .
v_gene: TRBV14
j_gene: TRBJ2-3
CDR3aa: CASSARRGSSTDTQYF
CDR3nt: TGTGCCAGCAGCGCCCGAAGGGGCTCTAGCACAGATACGCAGTATTTT

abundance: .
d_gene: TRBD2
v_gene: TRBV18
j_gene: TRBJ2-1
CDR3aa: CASSPWLRAGDSYNEQFF
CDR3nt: TGTGCCAGCTCACCATGGTTAAGAGCGGGGGATTCCTACAATGAGCAGTTCTTC

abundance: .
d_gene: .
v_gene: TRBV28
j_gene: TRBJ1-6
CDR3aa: CASSQTPGQNSPLHF
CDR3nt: TGTGCCAGCAGTCAAACACCGGGACAAAATTCACCCCTCCACTTT

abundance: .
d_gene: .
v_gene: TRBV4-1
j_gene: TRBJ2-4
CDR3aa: CASNPGPGYLAKNIQYF
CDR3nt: TGCGCCAGCAACCCCGGGCCGGGGTATCTAGCCAAAAACATTCAGTACTTC

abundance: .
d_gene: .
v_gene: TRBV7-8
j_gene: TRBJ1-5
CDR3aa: CASSLGPGLNPPQHF
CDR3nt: TGTGCCAGCAGCTTAGGGCCAGGCCTAAACCCGCCCCAGCATTTT

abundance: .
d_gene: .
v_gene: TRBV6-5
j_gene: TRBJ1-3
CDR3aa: CASSYPSGNTIYF
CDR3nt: TGTGCCAGCAGTTACCCTTCGGGAAACACCATATATTTT

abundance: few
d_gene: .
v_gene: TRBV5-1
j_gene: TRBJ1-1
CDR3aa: CASSLDISEAFF
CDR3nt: TGCGCCAGCAGCTTGGACATATCTGAAGCTTTCTTT

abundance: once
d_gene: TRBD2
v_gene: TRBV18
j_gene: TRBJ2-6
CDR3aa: CASAVTGGVSGANVLTF
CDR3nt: TGTGCCAGCGCAGTGACGGGAGGGGTCTCTGGGGCCAACGTCCTGACTTTC

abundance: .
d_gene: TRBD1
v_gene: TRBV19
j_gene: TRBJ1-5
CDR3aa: CASSMGTGGNNQPQHF
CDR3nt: TGTGCCAGTAGTATGGGGACAGGGGGGAACAATCAGCCCCAGCATTTT